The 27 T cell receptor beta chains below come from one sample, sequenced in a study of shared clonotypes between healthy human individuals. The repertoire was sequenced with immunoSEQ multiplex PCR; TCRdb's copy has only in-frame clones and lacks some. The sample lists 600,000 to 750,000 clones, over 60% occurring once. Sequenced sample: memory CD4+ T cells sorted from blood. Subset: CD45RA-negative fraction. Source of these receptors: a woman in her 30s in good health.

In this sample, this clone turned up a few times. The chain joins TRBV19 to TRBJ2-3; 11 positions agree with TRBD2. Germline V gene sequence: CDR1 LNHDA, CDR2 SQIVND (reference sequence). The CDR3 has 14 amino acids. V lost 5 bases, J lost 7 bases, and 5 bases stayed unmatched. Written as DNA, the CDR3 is TGTGCCAGTAGTGTGGGGACTAGCGGAAATACGCAGTATTTT. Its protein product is CASSVGTSGNTQYF.

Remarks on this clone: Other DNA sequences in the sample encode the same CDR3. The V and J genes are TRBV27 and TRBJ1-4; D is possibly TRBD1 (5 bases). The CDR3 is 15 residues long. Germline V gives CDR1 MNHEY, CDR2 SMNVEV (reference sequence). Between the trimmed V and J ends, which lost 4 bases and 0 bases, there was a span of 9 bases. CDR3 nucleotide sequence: TGTGCCAGCAGTTCGGGGGGGGCAACTAATGAAAAACTGTTTTTT. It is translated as CASSSGGATNEKLFF.

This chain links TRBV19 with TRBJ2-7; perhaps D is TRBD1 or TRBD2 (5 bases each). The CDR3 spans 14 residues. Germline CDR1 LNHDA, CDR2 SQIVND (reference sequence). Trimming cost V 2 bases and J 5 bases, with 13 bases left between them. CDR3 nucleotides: TGTGCCAGTAGTATATCCGGGGTGGGGGACGAGCAGTACTTC. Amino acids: CASSISGVGDEQYF.

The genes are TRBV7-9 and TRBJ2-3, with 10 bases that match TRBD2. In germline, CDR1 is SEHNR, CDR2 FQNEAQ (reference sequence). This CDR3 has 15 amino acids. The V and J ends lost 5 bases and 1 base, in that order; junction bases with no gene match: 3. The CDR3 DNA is TGTGCCAGCAGCCCCGGGACTAGCGGCACAGATACGCAGTATTTT. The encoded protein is CASSPGTSGTDTQYF.

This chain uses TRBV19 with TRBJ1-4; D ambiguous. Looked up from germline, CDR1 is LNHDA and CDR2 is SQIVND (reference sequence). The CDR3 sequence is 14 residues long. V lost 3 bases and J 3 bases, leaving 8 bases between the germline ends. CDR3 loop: CASSIVRANEKLFF. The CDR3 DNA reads TGTGCCAGTAGTATCGTCCGTGCTAATGAAAAACTGTTTTTT. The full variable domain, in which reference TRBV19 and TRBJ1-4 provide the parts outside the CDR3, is DGGITQSPKYLFRKEGQNVTLSCEQNLNHDAMYWYRQDPGQGLRLIYYSQIVNDFQKGDIAEGYSVSREKKESFPLTVTSAQKNPTAFYLCASSIVRANEKLFFGSGTQLSVL.

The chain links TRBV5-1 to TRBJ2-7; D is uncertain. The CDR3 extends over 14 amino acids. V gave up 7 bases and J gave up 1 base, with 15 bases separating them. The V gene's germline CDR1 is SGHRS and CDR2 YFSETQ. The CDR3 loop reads CASSTLGQSYEQYF. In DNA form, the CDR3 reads TGCGCCAGCTCAACCCTCGGGCAGTCCTACGAGCAGTACTTC.

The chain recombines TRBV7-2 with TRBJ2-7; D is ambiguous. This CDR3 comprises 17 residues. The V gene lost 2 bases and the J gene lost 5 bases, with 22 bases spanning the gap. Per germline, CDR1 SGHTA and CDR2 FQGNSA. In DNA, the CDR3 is TGTGCCAGCAGCTTAATGTCGCTGGTAGCACAGAACGACGAGCAGTACTTC. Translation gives CASSLMSLVAQNDEQYF.

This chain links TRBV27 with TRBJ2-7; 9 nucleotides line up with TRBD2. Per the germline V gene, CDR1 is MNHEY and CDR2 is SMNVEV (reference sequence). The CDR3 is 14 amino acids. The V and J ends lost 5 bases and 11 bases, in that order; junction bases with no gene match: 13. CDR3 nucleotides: TGTGCCAGCAGTAAGACTAGCGGTTTTAATAAGGAGTACTTC. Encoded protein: CASSKTSGFNKEYF.

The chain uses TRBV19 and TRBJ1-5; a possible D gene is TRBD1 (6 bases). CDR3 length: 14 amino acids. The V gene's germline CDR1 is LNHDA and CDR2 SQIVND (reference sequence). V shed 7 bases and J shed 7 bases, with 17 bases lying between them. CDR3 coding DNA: TGTGCCAGTACCGGAGGGGGACTGTGGCAGCCCCAGCATTTT. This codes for CASTGGGLWQPQHF.

In DNA form, the CDR3 reads TGTGCCAGCAGTGCTAACAAGGACGGGGACGAGCAGTACTTC. Translating it yields CASSANKDGDEQYF. The J gene is TRBJ2-7, the V gene TRBV6-1, with D perhaps matching TRBD2 (5 bases). V lost 4 bases to trimming and J lost 5 bases, with 15 bases between them. The CDR3 extends over 14 amino acids. Germline loops: CDR1 MNHNS, CDR2 SASEGT.

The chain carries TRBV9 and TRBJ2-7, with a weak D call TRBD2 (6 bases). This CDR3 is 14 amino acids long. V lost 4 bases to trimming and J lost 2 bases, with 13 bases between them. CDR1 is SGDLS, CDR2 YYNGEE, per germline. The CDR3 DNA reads TGTGCCAGCAGCTTCGGGGGTACCGCCTACGAGCAGTACTTC. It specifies CASSFGGTAYEQYF.

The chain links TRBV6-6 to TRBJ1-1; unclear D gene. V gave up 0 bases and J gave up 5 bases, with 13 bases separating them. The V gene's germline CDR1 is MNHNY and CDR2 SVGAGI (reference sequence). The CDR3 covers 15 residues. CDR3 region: CASSYSGGRTTEAFF. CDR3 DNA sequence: TGTGCCAGCAGTTACTCTGGCGGACGAACGACTGAAGCTTTCTTT.

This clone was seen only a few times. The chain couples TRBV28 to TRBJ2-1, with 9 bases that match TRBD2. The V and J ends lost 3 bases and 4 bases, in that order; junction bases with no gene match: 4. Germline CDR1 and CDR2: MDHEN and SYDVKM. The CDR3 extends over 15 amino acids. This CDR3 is CASSFPGLAYNEQFF. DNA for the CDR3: TGTGCCAGCAGTTTCCCGGGACTAGCTTACAATGAGCAGTTCTTC. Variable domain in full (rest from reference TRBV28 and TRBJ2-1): DVKVTQSSRYLVKRTGEKVFLECVQDMDHENMFWYRQDPGLGLRLIYFSYDVKMKEKGDIPEGYSVSREKKERFSLILESASTNQTSMYLCASSFPGLAYNEQFFGPGTRLTVL.

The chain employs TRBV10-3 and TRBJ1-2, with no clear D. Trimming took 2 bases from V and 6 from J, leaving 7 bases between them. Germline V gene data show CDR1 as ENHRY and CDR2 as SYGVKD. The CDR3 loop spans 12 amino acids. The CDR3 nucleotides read TGTGCCATCAGTGAGGGGTTGGATGGCTACACCTTC. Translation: CAISEGLDGYTF.

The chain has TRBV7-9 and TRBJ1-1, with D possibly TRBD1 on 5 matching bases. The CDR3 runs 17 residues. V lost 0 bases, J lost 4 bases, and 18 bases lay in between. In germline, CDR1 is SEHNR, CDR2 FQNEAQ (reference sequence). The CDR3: CASSLARARAYGTEAFF. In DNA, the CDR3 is TGTGCCAGCAGCTTAGCGCGGGCCAGGGCGTATGGCACTGAAGCTTTCTTT.

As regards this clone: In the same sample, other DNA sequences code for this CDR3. Here the CDR3 reads CASSIRGPGNEQFF. CDR3 nucleotides: TGTGCCAGTAGTATAAGGGGGCCGGGCAATGAGCAGTTCTTC. The chain links TRBV19 to TRBJ2-1; 7 bases align to TRBD1. Germline V gives CDR1 LNHDA, CDR2 SQIVND (reference sequence). After removal of 2 bases from V and 6 bases from J, the junction contained 4 bases not matched to a gene. The CDR3 loop spans 14 amino acids.

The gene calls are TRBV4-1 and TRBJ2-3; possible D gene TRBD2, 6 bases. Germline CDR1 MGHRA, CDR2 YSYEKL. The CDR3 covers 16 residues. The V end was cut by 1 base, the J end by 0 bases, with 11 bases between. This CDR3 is CASSQGVAASTDTQYF. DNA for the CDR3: TGCGCCAGCAGCCAAGGGGTAGCGGCTAGCACAGATACGCAGTATTTT.

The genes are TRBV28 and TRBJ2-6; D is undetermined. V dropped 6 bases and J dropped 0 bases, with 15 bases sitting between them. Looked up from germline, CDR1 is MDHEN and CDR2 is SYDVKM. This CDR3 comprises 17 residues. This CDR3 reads CASSLTSDLSGANVLTF. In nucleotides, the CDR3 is TGTGCCAGCAGCCTAACCTCGGACCTCTCTGGGGCCAACGTCCTGACTTTC. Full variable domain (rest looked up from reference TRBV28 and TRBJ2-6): DVKVTQSSRYLVKRTGEKVFLECVQDMDHENMFWYRQDPGLGLRLIYFSYDVKMKEKGDIPEGYSVSREKKERFSLILESASTNQTSMYLCASSLTSDLSGANVLTFGAGSRLTVL.

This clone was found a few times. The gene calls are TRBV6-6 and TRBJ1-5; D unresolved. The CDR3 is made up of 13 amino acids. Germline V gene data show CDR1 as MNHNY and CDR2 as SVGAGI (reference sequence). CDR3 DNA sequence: TGTGCATTCTCGAGGGATACTAATCAGCCCCAGCATTTT. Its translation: CAFSRDTNQPQHF.

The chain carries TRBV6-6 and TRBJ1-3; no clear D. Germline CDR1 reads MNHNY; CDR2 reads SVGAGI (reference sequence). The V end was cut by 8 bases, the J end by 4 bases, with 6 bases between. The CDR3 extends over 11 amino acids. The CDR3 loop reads CASLRGNTIYF. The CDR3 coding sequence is TGTGCCAGCTTGAGGGGAAACACCATATATTTT.

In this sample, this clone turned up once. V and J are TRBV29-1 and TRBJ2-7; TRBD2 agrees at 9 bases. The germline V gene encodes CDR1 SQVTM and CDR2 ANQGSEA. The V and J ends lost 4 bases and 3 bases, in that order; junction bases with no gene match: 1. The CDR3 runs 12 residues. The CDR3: CSVGTSVYEQYF. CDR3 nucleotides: TGCAGCGTTGGGACTAGCGTCTACGAGCAGTACTTC.

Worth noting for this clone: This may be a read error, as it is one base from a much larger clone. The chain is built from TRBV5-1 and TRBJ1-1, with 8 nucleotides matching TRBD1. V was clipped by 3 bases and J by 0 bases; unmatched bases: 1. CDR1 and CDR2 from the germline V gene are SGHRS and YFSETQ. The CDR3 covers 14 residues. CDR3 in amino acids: CASSWGQVNTEAFF. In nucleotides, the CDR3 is TGCGCCAGCAGCTGGGGACAGGTGAACACTGAAGCTTTCTTT.

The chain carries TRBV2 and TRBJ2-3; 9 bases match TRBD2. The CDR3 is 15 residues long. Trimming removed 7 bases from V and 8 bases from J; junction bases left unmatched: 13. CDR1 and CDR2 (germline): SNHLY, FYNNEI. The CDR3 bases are TGTGCCAGCAATGAGTTAGCGGGAGATGCGGGTACGCAGTATTTT. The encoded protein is CASNELAGDAGTQYF.

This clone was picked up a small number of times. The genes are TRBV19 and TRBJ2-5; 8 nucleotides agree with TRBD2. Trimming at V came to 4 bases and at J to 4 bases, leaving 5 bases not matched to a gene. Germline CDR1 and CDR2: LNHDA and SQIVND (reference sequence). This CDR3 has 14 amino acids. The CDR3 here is CASSNGGRPETQYF. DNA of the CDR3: TGTGCCAGTAGTAATGGCGGGAGGCCAGAGACCCAGTACTTC.

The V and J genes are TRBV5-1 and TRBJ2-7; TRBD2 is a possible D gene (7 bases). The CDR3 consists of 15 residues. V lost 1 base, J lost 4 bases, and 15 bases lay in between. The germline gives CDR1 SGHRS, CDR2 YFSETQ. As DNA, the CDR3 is TGCGCCAGCAGCTTGCTGGCGGGGGCTCAGTACGAGCAGTACTTC. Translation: CASSLLAGAQYEQYF.

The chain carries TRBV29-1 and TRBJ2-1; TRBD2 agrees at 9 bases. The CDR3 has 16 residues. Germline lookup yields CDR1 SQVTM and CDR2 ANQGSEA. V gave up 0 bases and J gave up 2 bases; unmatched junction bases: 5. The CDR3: CSVEEKGLATYNEQFF. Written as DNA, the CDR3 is TGCAGCGTTGAAGAGAAGGGACTAGCAACCTACAATGAGCAGTTCTTC.

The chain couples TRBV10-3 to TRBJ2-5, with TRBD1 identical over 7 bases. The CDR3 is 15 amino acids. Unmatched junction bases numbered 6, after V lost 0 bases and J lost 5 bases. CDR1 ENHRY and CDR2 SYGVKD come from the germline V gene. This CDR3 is CAISESKTGLETQYF. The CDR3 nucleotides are TGTGCCATCAGTGAGTCCAAGACAGGGCTTGAGACCCAGTACTTC.